At least ten counts were recorded for the clone carrying this T cell receptor (beta chain). Its antigen is unknown. In making TCR beta libraries, quantitative 5'-RACE with molecular barcodes was used. TCRdb re-called the 5' RACE reads through MiXCR, storing one row per CDR3 protein. The data hold 200,000 to 300,000 distinct CDR3 sequences, with 20% to 30% observed a single time. The sample comes from a study of CD8 T cells in ankylosing spondylitis. Trimming stripped 2 bases from V and 8 bases from J, with 7 bases between. The CDR3 extends over 13 amino acids. General study points: A subset of motif variants has previously been described in the synovial fluid and blood of reactive arthritis.

The sequencing sample was made of blood, either unsorted or a sorted T cell fraction (not recorded which). This chain uses TRBV12-3 or TRBV12-4 with TRBJ1-6; D is uncertain. The source is a male donor with ankylosing spondylitis or in good health (not recorded which). CDR3 sequence reads: CASSLHRDSPLHF. The CDR3 region has the DNA TGTGCCAGCAGTTTACATAGGGATTCACCCCTCCACTTT.